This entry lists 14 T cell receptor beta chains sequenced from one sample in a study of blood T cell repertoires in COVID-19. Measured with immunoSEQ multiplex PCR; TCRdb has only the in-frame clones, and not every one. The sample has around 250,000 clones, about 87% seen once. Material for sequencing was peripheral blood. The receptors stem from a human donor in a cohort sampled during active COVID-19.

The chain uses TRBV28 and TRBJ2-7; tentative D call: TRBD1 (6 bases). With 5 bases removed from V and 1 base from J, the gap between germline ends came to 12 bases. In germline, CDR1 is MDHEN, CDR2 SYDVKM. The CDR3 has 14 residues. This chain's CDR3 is CASSTAGVSYEQYF. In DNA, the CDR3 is TGTGCCAGCAGTACAGCAGGGGTGTCCTACGAGCAGTACTTC.

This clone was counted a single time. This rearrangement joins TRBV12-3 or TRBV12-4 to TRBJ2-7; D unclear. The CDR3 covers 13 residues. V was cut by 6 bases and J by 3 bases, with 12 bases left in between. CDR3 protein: CASSLTELYEQYF. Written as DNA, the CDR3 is TGTGCCAGCAGCCTAACAGAGCTCTACGAGCAGTACTTC.

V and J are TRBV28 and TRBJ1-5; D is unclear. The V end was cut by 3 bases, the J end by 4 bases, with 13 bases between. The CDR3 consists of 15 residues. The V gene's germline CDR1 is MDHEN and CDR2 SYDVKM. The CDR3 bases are TGTGCCAGCAGTTTCAGTTTGGGAGGGAATCAGCCCCAGCATTTT. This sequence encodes CASSFSLGGNQPQHF. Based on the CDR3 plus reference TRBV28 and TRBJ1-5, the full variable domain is DVKVTQSSRYLVKRTGEKVFLECVQDMDHENMFWYRQDPGLGLRLIYFSYDVKMKEKGDIPEGYSVSREKKERFSLILESASTNQTSMYLCASSFSLGGNQPQHFGDGTRLSIL.

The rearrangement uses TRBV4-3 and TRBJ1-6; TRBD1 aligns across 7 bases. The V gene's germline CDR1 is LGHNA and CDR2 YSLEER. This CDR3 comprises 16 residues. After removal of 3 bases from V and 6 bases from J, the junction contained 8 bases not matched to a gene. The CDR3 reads CASSHSGTATNSPLHF. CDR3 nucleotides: TGCGCCAGCAGCCATTCCGGGACAGCTACTAATTCACCCCTCCACTTT.

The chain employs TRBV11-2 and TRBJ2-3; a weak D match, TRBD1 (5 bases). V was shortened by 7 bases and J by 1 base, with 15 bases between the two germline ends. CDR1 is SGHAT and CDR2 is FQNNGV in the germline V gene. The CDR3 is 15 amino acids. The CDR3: CASNLQGGGTDTQYF. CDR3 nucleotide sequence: TGTGCCAGCAACCTTCAGGGCGGAGGCACAGATACGCAGTATTTT.

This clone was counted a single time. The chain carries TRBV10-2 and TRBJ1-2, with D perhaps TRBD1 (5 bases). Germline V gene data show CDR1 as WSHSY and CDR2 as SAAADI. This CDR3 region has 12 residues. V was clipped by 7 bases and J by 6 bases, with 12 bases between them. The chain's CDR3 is CASKGNLNGYTF. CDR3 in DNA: TGCGCCAGCAAGGGGAACTTGAATGGCTACACCTTC.

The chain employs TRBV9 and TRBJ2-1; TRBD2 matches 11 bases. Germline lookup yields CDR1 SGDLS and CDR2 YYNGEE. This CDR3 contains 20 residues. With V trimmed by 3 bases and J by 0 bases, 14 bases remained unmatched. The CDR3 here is CASSERLAGGPPSSYNEQFF. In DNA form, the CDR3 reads TGTGCCAGCAGCGAGAGGCTAGCGGGAGGTCCCCCGAGCTCCTACAATGAGCAGTTCTTC.

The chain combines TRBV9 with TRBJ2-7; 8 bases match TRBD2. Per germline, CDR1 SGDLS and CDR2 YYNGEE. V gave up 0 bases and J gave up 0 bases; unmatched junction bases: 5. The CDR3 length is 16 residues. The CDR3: CASSVGSGMSSYEQYF. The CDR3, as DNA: TGTGCCAGCAGCGTAGGTAGCGGGATGAGCTCCTACGAGCAGTACTTC.

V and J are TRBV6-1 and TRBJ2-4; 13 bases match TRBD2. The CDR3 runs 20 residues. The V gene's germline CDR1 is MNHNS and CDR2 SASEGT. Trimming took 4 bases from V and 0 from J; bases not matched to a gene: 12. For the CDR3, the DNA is TGTGCCAGCAGTGCACACACCGGGACTAGCGGGACTCTAGCCAAAAACATTCAGTACTTC. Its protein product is CASSAHTGTSGTLAKNIQYF.

The CDR3 reads CASSSSAGELFF. CDR3 sequence (DNA): TGCGCCAGCAGTTCGTCAGCCGGGGAGCTGTTTTTT. The gene calls are TRBV10-2 and TRBJ2-2; no clear D gene. Trimming removed 5 bases from V and 6 bases from J, with 7 bases in between. Germline V CDR1 and CDR2: WSHSY, SAAADI. This CDR3 spans 12 amino acids.

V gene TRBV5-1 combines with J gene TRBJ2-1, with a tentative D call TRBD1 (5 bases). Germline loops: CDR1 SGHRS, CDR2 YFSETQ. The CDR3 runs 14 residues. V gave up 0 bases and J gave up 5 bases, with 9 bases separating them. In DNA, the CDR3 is TGCGCCAGCAGCTTGGGGGTCAGGGACAATGAGCAGTTCTTC. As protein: CASSLGVRDNEQFF.

CDR3 in DNA: TGTGCCAGCAGTTACGGGCGGGACAATGAGCAGTTCTTC. This encodes CASSYGRDNEQFF. The chain carries TRBV6-5 and TRBJ2-1, with a weak D call TRBD2 (5 bases). V lost 2 bases to trimming and J lost 5 bases, with 7 bases between them. Per germline, CDR1 MNHEY and CDR2 SVGAGI. The CDR3 is made up of 13 amino acids.

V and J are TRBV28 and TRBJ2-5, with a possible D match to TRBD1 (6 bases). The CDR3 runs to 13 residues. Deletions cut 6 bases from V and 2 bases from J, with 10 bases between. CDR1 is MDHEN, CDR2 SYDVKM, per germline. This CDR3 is CASSFGQQETQYF. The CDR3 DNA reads TGTGCCAGCAGCTTTGGACAGCAAGAGACCCAGTACTTC.

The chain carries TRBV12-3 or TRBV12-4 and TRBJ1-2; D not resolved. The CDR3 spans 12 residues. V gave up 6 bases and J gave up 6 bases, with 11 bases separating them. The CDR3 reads CASSQTQNGYTF. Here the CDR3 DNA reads TGTGCCAGCAGCCAAACCCAGAATGGCTACACCTTC.